This T cell receptor beta chain was identified during a study of Ad26.COV2.S vaccination and SARS-CoV-2 variants. Across the study: The donor belonged to the COV1001 Ad26.COV2.S trial arm. Intramuscular Ad26.COV2.S doses were given once or twice, 56 days apart.

There are 15 residues in the CDR3. V dropped 5 bases and J dropped 8; count of bases not matched to a gene: 11. The germline CDR1 and CDR2 sequences are SGHRS and YFSETQ. General study results and limits: Similar non-spike TCR breadth was seen in vaccine and placebo recipients. Responses of T cells in total may have been underestimated by the TCR breadth and depth analyses.

Stated treatment: some 19 received Ad26.COV2.S at low or high dose, single or two shots; 5 received placebo; per-sample allocation not given. Vaccine and placebo recipients were sampled on day 63 after the first injection. Concerning this clone: Antigen specificity is unknown.

Data came from immunoSEQ multiplex PCR; TCRdb stores just in-frame clones and leaves some out. The sample includes over 400,000 clones, around 92% of them seen just once. The sequence was collected from a person aged 18 to 59 who received the Ad26.COV2.S COVID-19 vaccine or a placebo. The sample consisted of peripheral blood, taken in a trial of Ad26.COV2.S vaccine versus placebo. This rearrangement joins TRBV5-1 to TRBJ1-4; TRBD1 matches at 8 bases. This CDR3 reads CASSLQGAPGEKLFF. The CDR3 nucleotides read TGCGCCAGCAGTCTCCAGGGGGCCCCCGGGGAAAAACTGTTTTTT.